This T cell receptor beta chain was sequenced during a study of T cells in Graves' hyperthyroidism and ophthalmopathy. There are 15 residues in the CDR3. V lost 2 bases and J 7 bases, leaving 12 bases between the germline ends. This clonotype came up many times. Newly diagnosed hyperthyroidism patients aged 18 to 65 years had disease lasting under 2 months. PBMCs were sourced from roughly 10 ml fresh peripheral blood. Authors of the study amplified TCR beta CDR3 regions from RNA transcripts. HTBI primers were the set used in a first-round RT-PCR of the TCR CDR3. TCRdb passed the multiplex PCR reads through MiXCR, listing each CDR3 protein once. The sample contains 500,000 to 700,000 distinct CDR3 sequences, approximately 15% of which appear only once.

This chain uses TRBV12-3 or TRBV12-4 with TRBJ1-6; D may be TRBD1 (5 bases). The TCR was taken from a woman between 18 and 29 years old with Graves' hyperthyroidism. The sequenced sample was blood. The CDR3 coding sequence is TGTGCCAGCAGTTTAAAGCAGGGTGGGAATTCACCCCTCCACTTT. Amino acid sequence: CASSLKQGGNSPLHF.